The 14 T cell receptor beta chains in this list originate from one sample, sequenced in a study of T cell responses to AZD1222 COVID-19 vaccine (dated by TCRdb to the early 2020s). The receptor library was made with the immunoSEQ multiplex PCR assay. Sourced from immuneACCESS, this table was stored by TCRdb with only in-frame sequences that have V and J called. A share of the clones is absent; for the studies checked, an unresolved V gene accounts for under half, and the remainder has no known explanation. The table for this sample lists around 160,000 clones; about 93% of them were counted only once. The ten largest clones add up to about 1.9% of the sample. Read against the paper, the sample's time point label means: baseline before first vaccination. This specimen consisted of peripheral blood, obtained on day 0 of AZD1222 vaccination. These receptor sequences come from an adult in good health.

This clone was seen only once. The V and J genes are TRBV24-1 and TRBJ1-5, with 7 bases lining up with TRBD1. V lost 3 bases to trimming and J lost 5 bases; unmatched junction nucleotides: 9. CDR3 length equals 16 residues. Germline V gene lookup returns CDR1 KGHDR and CDR2 SFDVKD. Written as DNA, the CDR3 is TGTGCCACCAGTGATCCGACAGGGAGCACCGATCAGCCCCAGCATTTT. Amino acids: CATSDPTGSTDQPQHF.

The rearrangement links TRBV30 to TRBJ2-7; TRBD1 is a possible D gene (5 bases). Germline lookup yields CDR1 GTSNPN and CDR2 SVGIG (reference sequence). The CDR3 spans 11 residues. V dropped 2 bases and J dropped 6 bases, with 8 bases sitting between them. The CDR3 loop reads CAWSLGLEQYF. The CDR3 DNA follows: TGTGCCTGGAGTTTGGGGCTCGAGCAGTACTTC.

The chain joins TRBV29-1 to TRBJ2-6, with a tentative D call TRBD1 (6 bases). Trimming took 7 bases from V and 0 from J, leaving 13 bases between them. The CDR3 has 15 residues. Germline-derived CDR1 and CDR2 are SQVTM and ANQGSEA. The CDR3 is CSARDTRSGANVLTF. CDR3 DNA: TGCAGCGCACGGGACACCCGCTCTGGGGCCAACGTCCTGACTTTC.

This rearrangement joins TRBV6-5 to TRBJ1-5; unclear D gene. The germline V gene has CDR1 MNHEY and CDR2 SVGAGI. This CDR3 comprises 14 residues. Deletions cut 3 bases from V and 6 bases from J, with 12 bases between. CDR3 sequence (DNA): TGTGCCAGCAGTTATATGCCCCTGGGTCAGCCCCAGCATTTT. The encoded protein is CASSYMPLGQPQHF.

The V and J genes are TRBV7-6 and TRBJ1-1; D may be TRBD1 (5 bases). CDR3 length: 15 amino acids. Germline loops: CDR1 SGHVS, CDR2 FNYEAQ. The V and J ends lost 5 bases and 3 bases respectively, with 16 bases between them. The CDR3 sequence is CASSQEDTWDTEAFF. CDR3 DNA sequence: TGTGCCAGCAGCCAAGAGGACACTTGGGACACTGAAGCTTTCTTT.

This chain links TRBV18 with TRBJ2-5; the D is unclear. The CDR3 covers 16 residues. Germline-derived CDR1 and CDR2 are KGHSH and LQKENI. V was trimmed by 1 base and J by 2 bases, leaving 14 bases between them. CDR3 DNA sequence: TGTGCCAGCTCACCACTGGGTGGTCTAGTTCAAGAGACCCAGTACTTC. As protein: CASSPLGGLVQETQYF.

The chain is built from TRBV5-1 and TRBJ1-2; a possible D gene is TRBD1 (5 bases). The CDR3 loop spans 14 amino acids. CDR1 and CDR2 (germline): SGHRS, YFSETQ. V was shortened by 0 bases and J by 6 bases, with 12 bases between the two germline ends. As DNA, the CDR3 is TGCGCCAGCAGCTTGGCGGGAGGGGAGAATGGCTACACCTTC. Its translation is CASSLAGGENGYTF.

This clone was found a few times. The identical CDR3 is also encoded by other nucleotide sequences in the sample. The rearrangement uses TRBV7-3 and TRBJ1-1; no firm D call. Trimming removed 5 bases at V and 5 bases at J, with 15 bases between. This CDR3 is 14 amino acids long. From germline, CDR1 is SGHTA and CDR2 FQGTGA. The CDR3 DNA sequence: TGTGCCAGCAGCCCCGGCCTTCTGGGAACTGAAGCTTTCTTT. Translation: CASSPGLLGTEAFF.

This chain links TRBV5-4 with TRBJ2-1, with TRBD2 identical over 8 bases. The CDR3 covers 16 residues. The V gene's germline CDR1 is SGHNT and CDR2 YYREEE (reference sequence). V was clipped by 5 bases and J by 6 bases; unmatched bases: 13. The CDR3 DNA reads as TGTGCCAGCAGTCGGTTTGGAGCGGGAGATGCCAATGAGCAGTTCTTC. Its translation: CASSRFGAGDANEQFF.

The chain employs TRBV3-1 (or the pseudogene TRBV3-2) and TRBJ1-5; possibly TRBD1 for D (5 bases). The CDR3 consists of 14 residues. V dropped 0 bases and J dropped 5 bases, with 8 bases sitting between them. CDR1 LGHDT and CDR2 YNNKEL come from the germline V gene (reference sequence). In DNA form, the CDR3 reads TGTGCCAGCAGCCAAGATATGGGGGATCAGCCCCAGCATTTT. Translation: CASSQDMGDQPQHF.

The gene calls are TRBV5-1 and TRBJ1-4; TRBD1 matches at 8 bases. The CDR3 length is 17 residues. V was pared by 3 bases and J by 0 bases, with 7 bases of the junction left unmatched. CDR1 is SGHRS and CDR2 is YFSETQ in the germline V gene. This chain's CDR3 is CASSSGQGSATNEKLFF. The DNA of the CDR3 is TGCGCCAGCAGCTCCGGACAGGGTTCAGCAACTAATGAAAAACTGTTTTTT.

The V call is TRBV12-3 or TRBV12-4, the J call TRBJ2-5; the D is unclear. This CDR3 has 13 residues. V was shortened by 9 bases and J by 3 bases, with 14 bases between the two germline ends. CDR3 loop: CASSSGRKETQYF. The CDR3 region has the DNA TGTGCCAGTTCATCAGGCCGGAAAGAGACCCAGTACTTC.

This sequence joins TRBV7-6 and TRBJ1-2; D uncertain. CDR1 and CDR2 from the germline V gene are SGHVS and FNYEAQ. The CDR3 has 14 residues. V was cut by 0 bases and J by 0 bases, with 5 bases left in between. This chain's CDR3 is CASSLAGANYGYTF. CDR3 nucleotide sequence: TGTGCCAGCAGCTTAGCAGGCGCTAACTATGGCTACACCTTC.

The rearrangement joins TRBV7-9 to TRBJ2-7; D is ambiguous. Germline V gene lookup returns CDR1 SEHNR and CDR2 FQNEAQ (reference sequence). This CDR3 is built from 13 residues. Trimming shortened V by 4 bases and J by 0 bases, and 7 bases separated the two germline ends. This chain's CDR3 is CASSSFRSYEQYF. The CDR3 region has the DNA TGTGCCAGCAGCTCTTTTCGCTCCTACGAGCAGTACTTC.